This entry is about one T cell receptor (beta chain). Its matching antigen is unknown. This sample includes further DNA sequences coding for the same CDR3. The naive CD8 fraction comprised CD45RO-negative cells positively selected for CCR7 and excluded terminally differentiated effector memory CD45RA+ cells. Each of the donors was a healthy adult who was HIV-negative and had not had a recent acute infection or vaccination. The V segment lost 0 bases and the J segment 2 bases; nucleotides outside the gene matches: 5. This CDR3 contains 17 residues. CDR1 LGHNA and CDR2 YNFKEQ come from the germline V gene. This sample is drawn from a study of shared clonotypes between healthy human individuals. Notes on the study in general: The sampled material consisted only of blood, and tissue repertoires are likely to differ. The study drew on few donors, limiting represented genetic and exposure-history diversity.

It was across several immunoSEQ plates that each subset's genomic DNA was evenly split. Using immunoSEQ multiplex PCR, the repertoire was profiled, and TCRdb retains in-frame clones only, with some absent. The sample gives about 550,000 clones, 95% to 96% of which show up once; over 0.09% is in the top ten. The receptor was isolated from a woman under 40 in good health. Sequencing was done on a sample of naive CD8+ T cells sorted from blood. J is TRBJ2-1 and V is TRBV4-2, with TRBD2 matching 9 bases. CDR3 region: CASSQDGAGGPYNEQFF. The CDR3, as DNA: TGTGCCAGCAGCCAAGACGGAGCGGGAGGACCCTACAATGAGCAGTTCTTC.